Listed below are T cell receptor beta chains from one sample, sequenced in a study of identical twins. Via MiXCR, TCRdb re-called the 5' RACE reads, giving one row per CDR3 protein. The repertoire consists of about 190,000 distinct CDR3 sequences, with around a sixth occurring once and the leading ten covering about 38%. The data were also submitted as part of a second study, on T cells expressing NK-cell markers.

Sequenced material: CD8+ T cells sorted from blood. The receptors shown here come from a woman under 30 in good health. CDR3s include the opening cysteine and the closing phenylalanine or tryptophan. The D gene is left open where the match is weak. Not all rows give a size; the values are once, few, many and, for expanded clones, a class.

clone_size | j_call | v_call | d_call | cdr3_nt | cdr3_aa
many | TRBJ1-1 | TRBV29-1 | . | TGCAGCGTCGAGCGGGGGCTCGGTGAAGCTTTCTTT | CSVERGLGEAFF
many | TRBJ2-3 | TRBV11-2 | TRBD2 | TGTGCCAGCAGTTTGGAAGCGGGAGGGGGCACAGATACGCAGTATTTT | CASSLEAGGGTDTQYF
. | TRBJ1-1 | TRBV20-1 | . | TGCAGTGCTAGAGGGGGTATGAGCACTGAAGCTTTCTTT | CSARGGMSTEAFF
. | TRBJ2-2 | TRBV5-1 | . | TGCGCCAGCAGCTCCCTGGGCGTCTCAGGAACCGGGGAGCTGTTTTTT | CASSSLGVSGTGELFF
. | TRBJ2-5 | TRBV27 | TRBD2 | TGTGCCAGCAGTATGGGGACTAGCGGGGGAGGAATAGAGACCCAGTACTTC | CASSMGTSGGGIETQYF
few | TRBJ2-1 | TRBV7-6 | . | TGTGCCAGCAGCTTATCACAGGGAAACAATGAGCAGTTCTTC | CASSLSQGNNEQFF
few | TRBJ2-5 | TRBV7-9 | . | TGTGCCAGCAGCTTTTCCATCGAAGAGACCCAGTACTTC | CASSFSIEETQYF
few | TRBJ1-1 | TRBV9 | . | TGTGCCAGCAGCGTAACAAAGAACACTGAAGCTTTCTTT | CASSVTKNTEAFF
many | TRBJ2-3 | TRBV7-9 | . | TGTGCCAGCAGTCCGACCGAGAGAGGCACAGATACGCAGTATTTT | CASSPTERGTDTQYF
few | TRBJ2-5 | TRBV5-5 | TRBD1 | TGTGCCAGCAGCTTGGCAAGGGGGCCAGAGACCCAGTACTTC | CASSLARGPETQYF
many | TRBJ2-1 | TRBV5-6 | . | TGTGCCAGCAGCTTGGGGACCAATGAGCAGTTCTTC | CASSLGTNEQFF
. | TRBJ2-1 | TRBV7-6 | . | TGTGCCAGCAGCCACCGGGCCAGGGGAGACAATGAGCAGTTCTTC | CASSHRARGDNEQFF
. | TRBJ2-3 | TRBV27 | TRBD2 | TGTGCCAGCAGTTTAATCCTAGCGGAAACAGATACGCAGTATTTT | CASSLILAETDTQYF
. | TRBJ2-5 | TRBV5-1 | TRBD2 | TGCGCCAGCAGCTTGGGAGGTGGGCTAGCGGGAGCCCAAGAGACCCAGTACTTC | CASSLGGGLAGAQETQYF
. | TRBJ2-1 | TRBV20-1 | TRBD2 | TGCAGTGCGACTAGCGGGGGGCCAAATAATGAGCAGTTCTTC | CSATSGGPNNEQFF
few | TRBJ2-1 | TRBV5-5 | TRBD2 | TGTGCCAGCAGCTTCTTAGGGAGGGCGGGAGCGGGGAATGAGCAGTTCTTC | CASSFLGRAGAGNEQFF
few | TRBJ1-1 | TRBV10-1 | . | TGCGCCAGCAGTGACAACTTACAGGACCCGACCACTGAAGCTTTCTTT | CASSDNLQDPTTEAFF
. | TRBJ2-7 | TRBV12-3/TRBV12-4 | . | TGTGCCAGCAGCCCTTTTCCAGACTACGAGCAGTACTTC | CASSPFPDYEQYF
few | TRBJ1-5 | TRBV12-3/TRBV12-4 | . | TGTGCCAGCAGAGGGGGCAATCAGCCCCAGCATTTT | CASRGGNQPQHF
few | TRBJ2-7 | TRBV12-3/TRBV12-4 | TRBD1 | TGTGCCAGCAGTTTTTGGGCAGGGGGCAGGTACGAGCAGTACTTC | CASSFWAGGRYEQYF
. | TRBJ1-4 | TRBV4-3 | TRBD1 | TGCGCCAGCAGCCAGGACAGGGCTGGGAATGAAAAACTGTTTTTT | CASSQDRAGNEKLFF
few | TRBJ1-3 | TRBV29-1 | . | TGCAGCGTTGAAGAACCCCCTGACAAGTCTGGAAACACCATATATTTT | CSVEEPPDKSGNTIYF
few | TRBJ1-5 | TRBV20-1 | . | TGCAGTGCTAGAGGGGACGATATGGTGACTCAGCCCCAGCATTTT | CSARGDDMVTQPQHF
. | TRBJ2-7 | TRBV29-1 | . | TGCAGCGCCCTGGGGGAGAGCTCCTACGAGCAGTACTTC | CSALGESSYEQYF
. | TRBJ2-7 | TRBV9 | TRBD2 | TGTGCCAGCAGCGGTAGCGGGAACTTCTACGAGCAGTACTTC | CASSGSGNFYEQYF
. | TRBJ1-1 | TRBV20-1 | . | TGCAGTGCTCCAACGACCGGGATAGGAGCTTTCTTT | CSAPTTGIGAFF
few | TRBJ2-1 | TRBV5-5 | . | TGTGCCAGCAGCTTGGTCGGTCAGTTGAGAAATGAGCAGTTCTTC | CASSLVGQLRNEQFF
few | TRBJ2-7 | TRBV6-5 | TRBD1 | TGTGCCAGCAGTTACCCTCGACAGGGTGACACCTACGAGCAGTACTTC | CASSYPRQGDTYEQYF
few | TRBJ1-4 | TRBV29-1 | . | TGCAGCGCCGAGGGCGGGGACGAAAGGGAAAAACTGTTTTTT | CSAEGGDEREKLFF
few | TRBJ2-1 | TRBV12-3/TRBV12-4 | TRBD1 | TGTGCCAGCAGGCCGGACAGGGAAGGGCAGTTCTTC | CASRPDREGQFF
. | TRBJ1-2 | TRBV12-3/TRBV12-4 | TRBD1 | TGTGCCAGCAGTCCTCAGGGGGATAACTATGGCTACACCTTC | CASSPQGDNYGYTF
few | TRBJ2-5 | TRBV4-2 | . | TGTGCCAGCAGCCCTATAGGACAGCAAGAGACCCAGTACTTC | CASSPIGQQETQYF
. | TRBJ2-1 | TRBV11-2 | . | TGTGCCAGCAGCTTAGATTCTGTGCAGTTCTTC | CASSLDSVQFF
few | TRBJ2-2 | TRBV9 | . | TGTGCCAGCAGCGACGCGAACACCGGGGAGCTGTTTTTT | CASSDANTGELFF
. | TRBJ1-1 | TRBV12-3/TRBV12-4 | . | TGTGCCACCGAAAGCGTCCTCGGCAGGAGGTACACTGAAGCTTTCTTT | CATESVLGRRYTEAFF
many | TRBJ2-7 | TRBV7-9 | . | TGTGCCAGCAGCTCTGGGACGGCCGTGAACGAGCAGTACTTC | CASSSGTAVNEQYF
. | TRBJ2-7 | TRBV7-9 | TRBD1 | TGTGCCAGCAGCGGACAGGGGGACTACGAGCAGTACTTC | CASSGQGDYEQYF
few | TRBJ2-2 | TRBV11-2 | . | TGTGCCAGCAGCTTAGGGTGGAACACCGGGGAGCTGTTTTTT | CASSLGWNTGELFF
few | TRBJ2-7 | TRBV9 | TRBD2 | TGTGCCAGCAGCTTTAGCGGGGGGGCCCACGAGCAGTACTTC | CASSFSGGAHEQYF
. | TRBJ2-7 | TRBV12-3/TRBV12-4 | . | TGTGCCAGCAGGGTGACGGGCGAGCAGTACTTC | CASRVTGEQYF
many | TRBJ2-1 | TRBV30 | . | TGTGCCTGGAGTTGGTCGGGGGCTTACAATGAGCAGTTCTTC | CAWSWSGAYNEQFF
few | TRBJ1-2 | TRBV29-1 | TRBD1 | TGCAGCGTTGAGCCGTTGGGCGACAGGGAGGGCTACACCTTC | CSVEPLGDREGYTF
. | TRBJ2-2 | TRBV7-8 | TRBD1 | TGTGCCAGCAGCTTAAGCCAGGGGGCTGGGGAGCTGTTTTTT | CASSLSQGAGELFF
few | TRBJ1-1 | TRBV6-2/TRBV6-3 | . | TGTGCCAGCAGGAGCAGTTCTAACACTGAAGCTTTCTTT | CASRSSSNTEAFF
. | TRBJ1-1 | TRBV6-1 | TRBD1 | TGTGCCAGCAGCACCGGGACAGGGGGGGATCTAAACACTGAAGCTTTCTTT | CASSTGTGGDLNTEAFF
few | TRBJ2-3 | TRBV20-1 | TRBD2 | TGCAGTGCTAGAGATTGGCCTAGCGGGGGGGCCGATGACACAGATACGCAGTATTTT | CSARDWPSGGADDTDTQYF
. | TRBJ2-5 | TRBV12-3/TRBV12-4 | TRBD2 | TGTGCCAGCAGCTTGACTAGCGGGAATGGGGACCAGTACTTC | CASSLTSGNGDQYF
few | TRBJ1-1 | TRBV6-2/TRBV6-3 | TRBD1 | TGTGCCAGCAGTTACTCTGTCAGGGGGCTTACTGAAGCTTTCTTT | CASSYSVRGLTEAFF
. | TRBJ2-1 | TRBV7-9 | . | TGTGCCAGCAGCTCCGGGACCCGACCTTACAATGAGCAGTTCTTC | CASSSGTRPYNEQFF
. | TRBJ2-2 | TRBV29-1 | . | TGCAGCGTAATCCCGAGGGGGTCGGGCACCGGGGAGCTGTTTTTT | CSVIPRGSGTGELFF
few | TRBJ1-1 | TRBV9 | . | TGTGCCAGCAGCCCAGGAGGGAATGAAGCTTTCTTT | CASSPGGNEAFF
few | TRBJ1-5 | TRBV20-1 | . | TGCAGTGCCTACCCCACGCAGGGAGGAAATCAGCCCCAGCATTTT | CSAYPTQGGNQPQHF
few | TRBJ2-7 | TRBV6-2/TRBV6-3 | . | TGTGCCAGCCAGGAGTCGCGTGAGCAGTACTTC | CASQESREQYF